These 9 T cell receptor beta chains were sequenced from one sample in a study of blood T cell repertoires in COVID-19. Data came from immunoSEQ multiplex PCR; TCRdb stores just in-frame clones and leaves some out. This table holds about 60,000 clones, 80% to 90% found once. Material for sequencing was peripheral blood. These receptors were collected from a human donor with active COVID-19. The donor label of this sample is uncertain.

The rearrangement links TRBV10-1 to TRBJ1-2; 11 bases line up with TRBD1. V dropped 7 bases and J dropped 9; count of bases not matched to a gene: 13. CDR1 is WNHNN, CDR2 SYGVQD, per germline (reference sequence). This CDR3 is built from 15 residues. The chain's CDR3 is CASTVGQGVLRCYTF. The CDR3 region has the DNA TGCGCCAGCACCGTGGGACAGGGGGTTCTTCGGTGCTACACCTTC.

The chain carries TRBV6-2 or TRBV6-3 and TRBJ2-7; the D gene is possibly TRBD2 (5 bases). From germline, CDR1 is MNHEY and CDR2 SVGEGT. CDR3 length: 14 amino acids. The V gene lost 5 bases and the J gene lost 2 bases, with 13 bases spanning the gap. CDR3: CASSPPRTAYEQYF. DNA for the CDR3: TGTGCCAGCAGTCCCCCCCGGACTGCCTACGAGCAGTACTTC.

This clone was counted a single time. The rearrangement links TRBV27 to TRBJ2-2; TRBD1 matches at 8 bases. Germline values: CDR1 MNHEY, CDR2 SMNVEV (reference sequence). This CDR3 has 15 amino acids. Germline trimming cut 4 bases from V and 7 bases from J; bases unmatched to any gene: 8. The CDR3 DNA reads TGTGCCAGCAGTTCCCGGGACAGGTCTAACGGGGAGCTGTTTTTT. As protein: CASSSRDRSNGELFF.

The V call is TRBV25-1, the J call TRBJ2-6, with 10 bases fitting TRBD1. The germline gives CDR1 MGHDK, CDR2 SYGVNS. Trimming at V came to 1 base and at J to 2 bases, leaving 5 bases not matched to a gene. The CDR3 totals 18 residues. Written as DNA, the CDR3 is TGTGCCAGCAGTGAATTGACAGGGGGCCTCACTGGGGCCAACGTCCTGACTTTC. As protein: CASSELTGGLTGANVLTF.

The V and J genes are TRBV7-9 and TRBJ2-1; 7 nucleotides agree with TRBD2. V lost 5 bases and J lost 0; bases outside the gene matches: 7. The germline V gene encodes CDR1 SEHNR and CDR2 FQNEAQ (reference sequence). This CDR3 has 16 residues. The DNA for the CDR3 is TGTGCCAGCAGCCGCGCGGGGGTCTCCTCCTACAATGAGCAGTTCTTC. Translating it yields CASSRAGVSSYNEQFF. The full variable domain, in which reference TRBV7-9 and TRBJ2-1 provide the parts outside the CDR3, is DTGVSQNPRHKITKRGQNVTFRCDPISEHNRLYWYRQTLGQGPEFLTYFQNEAQLEKSRLLSDRFSAERPKGSFSTLEIQRTEQGDSAMYLCASSRAGVSSYNEQFFGPGTRLTVL.

This chain uses TRBV5-1 with TRBJ2-7, with 9 bases aligning to TRBD1. This CDR3 contains 14 residues. The V segment lost 0 bases and the J segment 5 bases; nucleotides outside the gene matches: 3. Germline V gene sequence: CDR1 SGHRS, CDR2 YFSETQ. The CDR3 bases are TGCGCCAGCAGCTTGGAGGGACAGGGCGACGAGCAGTACTTC. As protein: CASSLEGQGDEQYF.

The V and J genes are TRBV10-3 and TRBJ1-1; possible D gene TRBD1, 6 bases. V shed 6 bases and J shed 1 base, with 15 bases lying between them. The CDR3 length is 15 residues. Germline V gene data show CDR1 as ENHRY and CDR2 as SYGVKD. This chain's CDR3 is CAISIPGQSNTEAFF. The CDR3 nucleotides read TGTGCCATCAGCATACCCGGACAGTCGAACACTGAAGCTTTCTTT.

This chain connects TRBV27 to TRBJ2-2; weak D call: TRBD2 (7 bases). The V end lost 5 bases, the J end lost 5 bases, and 18 bases lay between the germline ends. Germline V gene lookup returns CDR1 MNHEY and CDR2 SMNVEV (reference sequence). The CDR3 is made up of 16 amino acids. Here the CDR3 DNA reads TGTGCCAGCAGTCCTCACAAGGAGGGGGGGACCGGGGAGCTGTTTTTT. Residues: CASSPHKEGGTGELFF.

The CDR3 protein is CASSFDRGAKNIQYF. The DNA for the CDR3 is TGTGCCAGCAGTTTCGACAGGGGGGCCAAAAACATTCAGTACTTC. This chain links TRBV6-5 with TRBJ2-4; TRBD1 agrees at 9 bases. The CDR3 is made up of 15 amino acids. Germline lookup yields CDR1 MNHEY and CDR2 SVGAGI. The trim removed 4 bases at V and 1 base at J, leaving 2 bases unmatched.